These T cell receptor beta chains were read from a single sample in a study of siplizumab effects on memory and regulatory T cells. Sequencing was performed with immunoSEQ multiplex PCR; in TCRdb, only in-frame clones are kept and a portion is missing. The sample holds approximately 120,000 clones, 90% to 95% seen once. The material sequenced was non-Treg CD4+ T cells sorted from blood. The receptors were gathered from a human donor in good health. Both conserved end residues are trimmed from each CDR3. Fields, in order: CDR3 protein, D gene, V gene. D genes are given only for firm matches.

CDR3 protein: ASSSTIGRLSLLEDYGYT
D gene: -
V gene: TRBV14

CDR3 protein: ASSLTGDGTSTDTQY
D gene: -
V gene: TRBV7-3

CDR3 protein: ASSRQGEFSNQPQH
D gene: TRBD1
V gene: TRBV5-6

CDR3 protein: ASSLSLAGGEQY
D gene: TRBD2
V gene: TRBV27

CDR3 protein: ASTLDSGGQPQH
D gene: -
V gene: TRBV19

CDR3 protein: ASSTGQGSAYT
D gene: TRBD1
V gene: TRBV7-6

CDR3 protein: ASGLRPPNTGELF
D gene: -
V gene: TRBV12-5

CDR3 protein: ASSFGPGRAGELF
D gene: TRBD2
V gene: TRBV27

CDR3 protein: ASRRQGGIGTEAF
D gene: TRBD1
V gene: TRBV2

CDR3 protein: ASSLAGNYEQY
D gene: -
V gene: TRBV7-9

CDR3 protein: ASSLLSGGDPTGELF
D gene: TRBD2
V gene: TRBV5-4

CDR3 protein: ASSDVSGFRAQHEAF
D gene: -
V gene: TRBV6-1

CDR3 protein: ASSSLGQLSPLH
D gene: -
V gene: TRBV7-3

CDR3 protein: AWSVNWGGNSPLH
D gene: -
V gene: TRBV30

CDR3 protein: ASSFGQGGYEQY
D gene: TRBD1
V gene: TRBV5-1

CDR3 protein: ASSPVRWTDFYEQY
D gene: -
V gene: TRBV11-2